This entry is about one TCR beta chain. What it recognizes is unknown. This sample is drawn from a study of T cell repertoires in cytomegalovirus infection. The wider study: Public signatures in TCR beta pointed to CMV infection and matching HLA type. General study points: Carriers of CMV and the relevant HLA type were discriminated by public TCR beta frequency. Within the response measured ex vivo, HLA-C-restricted CMV-specific TCR beta clonotypes were dominant.

TCRdb redid the calling of the reads with MiXCR, one entry per CDR3 protein. The sample consists of over 150,000 distinct CDR3 sequences, roughly 17% of them appearing once. Trimming pared 1 base from V and 0 bases from J, leaving 10 bases between. The CDR3 consists of 16 residues. Germline V gene lookup returns CDR1 SGHVS and CDR2 FNYEAQ. This chain connects TRBV7-6 to TRBJ1-5; D gene uncertain. The clonotype was recovered from a human donor in good health (CMV status not recorded). Some clones in this sample may be carry-over from other donors' samples. The source material was CD8+ T cells from PBMCs. The CDR3 DNA sequence: TGTGCCAGCAGCTTAGGCCCGACAACTAGCAATCAGCCCCAGCATTTT. It translates to CASSLGPTTSNQPQHF.